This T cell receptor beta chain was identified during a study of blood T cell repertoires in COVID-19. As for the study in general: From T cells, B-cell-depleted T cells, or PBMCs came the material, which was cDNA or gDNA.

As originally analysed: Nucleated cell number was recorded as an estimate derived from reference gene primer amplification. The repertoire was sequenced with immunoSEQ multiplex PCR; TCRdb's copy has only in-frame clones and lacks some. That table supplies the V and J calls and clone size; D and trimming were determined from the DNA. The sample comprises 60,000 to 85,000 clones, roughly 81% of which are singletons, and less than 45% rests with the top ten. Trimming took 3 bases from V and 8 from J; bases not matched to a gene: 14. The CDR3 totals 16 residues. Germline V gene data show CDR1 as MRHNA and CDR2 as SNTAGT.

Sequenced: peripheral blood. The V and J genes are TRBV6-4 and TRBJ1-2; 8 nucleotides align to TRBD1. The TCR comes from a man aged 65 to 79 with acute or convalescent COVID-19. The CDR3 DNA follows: TGTGCCAGCAGTGATGGGAGCCAGGGGGCACGTGGAGGCTACACCTTC. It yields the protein CASSDGSQGARGGYTF.